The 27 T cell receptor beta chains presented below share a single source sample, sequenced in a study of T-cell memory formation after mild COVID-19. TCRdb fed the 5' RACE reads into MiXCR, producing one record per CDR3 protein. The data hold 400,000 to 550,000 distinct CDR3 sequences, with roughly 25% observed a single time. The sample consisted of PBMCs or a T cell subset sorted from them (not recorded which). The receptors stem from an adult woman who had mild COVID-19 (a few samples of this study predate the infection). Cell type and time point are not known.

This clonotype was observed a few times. The CDR3 is CATSDGPSGYTF. CDR3 sequence (DNA): TGTGCCACCAGTGACGGACCCTCCGGCTACACCTTC. The chain has TRBV24-1 and TRBJ1-2; D gene uncertain. Trimming took 4 bases from V and 8 from J, leaving 10 bases between them. Germline loops: CDR1 KGHDR, CDR2 SFDVKD. The CDR3 has 12 amino acids.

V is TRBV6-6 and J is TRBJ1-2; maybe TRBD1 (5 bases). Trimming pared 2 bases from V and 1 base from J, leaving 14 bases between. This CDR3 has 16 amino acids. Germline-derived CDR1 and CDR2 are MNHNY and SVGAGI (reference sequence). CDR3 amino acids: CASSYNPAGDNYGYTF. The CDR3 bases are TGTGCCAGCAGTTACAACCCCGCGGGGGATAACTATGGCTACACCTTC.

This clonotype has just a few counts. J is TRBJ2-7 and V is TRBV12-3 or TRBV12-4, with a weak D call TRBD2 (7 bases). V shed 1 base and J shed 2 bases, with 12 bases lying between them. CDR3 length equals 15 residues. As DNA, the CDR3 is TGTGCCAGCAGTTTAGGCGGGGGCCCCGCCTACGAGCAGTACTTC. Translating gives CASSLGGGPAYEQYF.

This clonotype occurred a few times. The CDR3 spells CASSDSPGVNEQFF. The CDR3 nucleotides are TGTGCCAGCAGTGACTCGCCAGGGGTCAATGAGCAGTTCTTC. This chain links TRBV6-4 with TRBJ2-1; D is possibly TRBD1 (6 bases). Germline CDR1 reads MRHNA; CDR2 reads SNTAGT. The CDR3 is 14 amino acids. Trimming took 0 bases from V and 6 from J, leaving 9 bases between them.

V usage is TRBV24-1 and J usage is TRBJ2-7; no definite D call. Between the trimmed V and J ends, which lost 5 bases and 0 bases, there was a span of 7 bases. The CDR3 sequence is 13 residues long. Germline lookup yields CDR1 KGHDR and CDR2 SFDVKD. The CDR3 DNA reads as TGTGCCACCAGTGTCCATGACTCCTACGAGCAGTACTTC. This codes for CATSVHDSYEQYF.

DNA of the CDR3: TGTGCCATCAGTGCTGACAGCTCTGGAAACACCATATATTTT. Protein product: CAISADSSGNTIYF. The chain employs TRBV10-3 and TRBJ1-3, with D possibly matching TRBD1 (5 bases). Looked up from germline, CDR1 is ENHRY and CDR2 is SYGVKD. V was trimmed by 4 bases and J by 0 bases, leaving 7 bases between them. CDR3 length: 14 amino acids.

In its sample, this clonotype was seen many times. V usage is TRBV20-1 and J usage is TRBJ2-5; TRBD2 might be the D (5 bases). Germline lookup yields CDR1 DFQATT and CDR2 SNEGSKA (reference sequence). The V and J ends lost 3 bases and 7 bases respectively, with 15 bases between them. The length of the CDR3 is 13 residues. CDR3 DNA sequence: TGCAGTGCTAGCCCTACTAGATTCGGGACCCAGTACTTC. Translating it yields CSASPTRFGTQYF.

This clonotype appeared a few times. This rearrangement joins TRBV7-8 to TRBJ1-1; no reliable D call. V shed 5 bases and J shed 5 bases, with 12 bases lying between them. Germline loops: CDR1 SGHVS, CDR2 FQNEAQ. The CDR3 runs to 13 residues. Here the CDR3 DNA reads TGTGCCAGCAGCCTGAGCGTACGGACTGAAGCTTTCTTT. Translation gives CASSLSVRTEAFF. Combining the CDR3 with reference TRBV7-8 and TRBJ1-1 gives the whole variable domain GAGVSQSPRYKVAKRGQDVALRCDPISGHVSLFWYQQALGQGPEFLTYFQNEAQLDKSGLPSDRFFAERPEGSVSTLKIQRTQQEDSAVYLCASSLSVRTEAFFGQGTRLTVV.

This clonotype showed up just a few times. CDR3 bases: TGTGCCAGCAGCGGAAACAGAAGACTTAGCAATCAGCCCCAGCATTTT. Its translation is CASSGNRRLSNQPQHF. This chain connects TRBV6-2 or TRBV6-3 to TRBJ1-5, with D uncertain. Trimming pared 6 bases from V and 0 bases from J, leaving 15 bases between. CDR3 length equals 16 residues. Per the germline V gene, CDR1 is MNHEY and CDR2 is SVGEGT.

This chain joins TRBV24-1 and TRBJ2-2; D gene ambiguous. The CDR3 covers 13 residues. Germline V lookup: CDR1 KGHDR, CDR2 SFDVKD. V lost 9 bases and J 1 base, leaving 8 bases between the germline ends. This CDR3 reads CATGSQNTGELFF. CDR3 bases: TGTGCCACCGGGTCACAGAACACCGGGGAGCTGTTTTTT.

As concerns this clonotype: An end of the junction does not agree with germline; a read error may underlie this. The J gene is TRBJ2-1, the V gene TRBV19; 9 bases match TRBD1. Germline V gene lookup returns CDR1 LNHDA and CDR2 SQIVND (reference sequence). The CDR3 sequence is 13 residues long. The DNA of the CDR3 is TGTGCCAGGAGTATGGGGACAGGGAATGAGCAGTTCTTC. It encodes CARSMGTGNEQFF.

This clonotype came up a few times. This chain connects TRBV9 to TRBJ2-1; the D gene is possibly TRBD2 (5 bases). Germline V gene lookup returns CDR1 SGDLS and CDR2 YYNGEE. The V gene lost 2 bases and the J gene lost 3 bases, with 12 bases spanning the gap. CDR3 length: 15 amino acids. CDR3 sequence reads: CASSVFPRDYNEQFF. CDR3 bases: TGTGCCAGCAGCGTTTTTCCCCGGGACTACAATGAGCAGTTCTTC.

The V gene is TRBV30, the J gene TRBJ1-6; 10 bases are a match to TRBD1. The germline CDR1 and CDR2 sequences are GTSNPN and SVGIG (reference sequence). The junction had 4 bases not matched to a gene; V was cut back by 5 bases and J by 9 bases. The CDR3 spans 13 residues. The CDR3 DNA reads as TGTGCCTGGTCGGGACAGGGGTTTTCACCCCTCCACTTT. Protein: CAWSGQGFSPLHF.

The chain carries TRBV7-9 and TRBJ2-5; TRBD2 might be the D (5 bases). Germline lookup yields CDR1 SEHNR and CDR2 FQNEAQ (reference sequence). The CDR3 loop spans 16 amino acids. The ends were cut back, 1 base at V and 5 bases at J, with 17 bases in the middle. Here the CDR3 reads CASSLGRAGRAETQYF. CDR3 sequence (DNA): TGTGCCAGCAGCTTAGGTCGGGCGGGCCGCGCGGAGACCCAGTACTTC.

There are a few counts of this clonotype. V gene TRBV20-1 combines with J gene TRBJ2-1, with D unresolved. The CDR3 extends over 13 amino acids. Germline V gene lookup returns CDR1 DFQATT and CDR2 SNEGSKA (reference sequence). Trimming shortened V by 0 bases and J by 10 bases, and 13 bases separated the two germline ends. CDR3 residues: CSAREGYAREQFF. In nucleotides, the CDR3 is TGCAGTGCTAGAGAAGGATACGCCAGGGAGCAGTTCTTC.

The CDR3 is CSVIAAGGLTDTQYF. The DNA of the CDR3 is TGCAGCGTTATCGCAGCGGGAGGGCTGACAGATACGCAGTATTTT. The chain couples TRBV29-1 to TRBJ2-3; 10 bases map to TRBD2. This CDR3 spans 15 amino acids. Trimming took 5 bases from V and 3 from J; bases not matched to a gene: 8. CDR1 and CDR2 (germline): SQVTM, ANQGSEA.

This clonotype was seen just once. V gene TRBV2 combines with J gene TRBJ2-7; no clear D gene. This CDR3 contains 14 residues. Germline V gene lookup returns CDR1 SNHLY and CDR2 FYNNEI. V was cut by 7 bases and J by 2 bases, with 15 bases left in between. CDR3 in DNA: TGTGCCAGCATCGCCCACCCTAAACCCTACGAGCAGTACTTC. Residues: CASIAHPKPYEQYF.

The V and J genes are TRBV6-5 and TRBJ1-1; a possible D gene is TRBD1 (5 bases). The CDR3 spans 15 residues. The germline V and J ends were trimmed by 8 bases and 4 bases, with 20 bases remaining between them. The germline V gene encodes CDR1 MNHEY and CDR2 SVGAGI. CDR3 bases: TGTGCCAGCCAAGGGACCGTAGGGGTAGGCACTGAAGCTTTCTTT. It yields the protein CASQGTVGVGTEAFF.

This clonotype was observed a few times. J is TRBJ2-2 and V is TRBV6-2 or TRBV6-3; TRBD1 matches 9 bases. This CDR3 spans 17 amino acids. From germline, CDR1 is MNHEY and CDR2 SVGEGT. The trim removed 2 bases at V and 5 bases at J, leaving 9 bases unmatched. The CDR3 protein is CASSYTGTGIRTGELFF. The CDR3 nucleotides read TGTGCCAGCAGTTACACCGGGACAGGGATACGAACCGGGGAGCTGTTTTTT.

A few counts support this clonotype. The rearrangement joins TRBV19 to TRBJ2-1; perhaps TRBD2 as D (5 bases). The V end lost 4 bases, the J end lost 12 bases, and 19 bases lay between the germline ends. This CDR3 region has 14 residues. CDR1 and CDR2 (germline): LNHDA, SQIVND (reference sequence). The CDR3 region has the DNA TGTGCCAGTAGTACCCGGACTGTCGCAAGGGCGCAGTTCTTC. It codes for CASSTRTVARAQFF.

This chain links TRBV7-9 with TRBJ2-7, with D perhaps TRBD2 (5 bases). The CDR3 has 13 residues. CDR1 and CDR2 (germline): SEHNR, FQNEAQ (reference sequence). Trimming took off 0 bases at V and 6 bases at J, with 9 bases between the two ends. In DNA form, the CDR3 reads TGTGCCAGCAGCTTAGCGCTGAGGGTCGAGCAGTACTTC. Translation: CASSLALRVEQYF.

The CDR3 loop is CTSSQDRERPLSYNEQFF. The CDR3 DNA reads TGCACCAGCAGCCAAGATAGGGAGCGGCCCCTCTCCTACAATGAGCAGTTCTTC. The rearrangement uses TRBV1 and TRBJ2-1; the DNA was not compared with TRBD1, the D call given in the table. TRBV1 is a recognized pseudogene. The CDR3 is made up of 18 amino acids.

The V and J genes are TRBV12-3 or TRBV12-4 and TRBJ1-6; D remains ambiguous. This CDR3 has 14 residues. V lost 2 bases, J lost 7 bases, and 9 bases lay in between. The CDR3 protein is CASSLLPENSPLHF. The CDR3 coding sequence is TGTGCCAGCAGTTTATTACCGGAGAATTCACCCCTCCACTTT.

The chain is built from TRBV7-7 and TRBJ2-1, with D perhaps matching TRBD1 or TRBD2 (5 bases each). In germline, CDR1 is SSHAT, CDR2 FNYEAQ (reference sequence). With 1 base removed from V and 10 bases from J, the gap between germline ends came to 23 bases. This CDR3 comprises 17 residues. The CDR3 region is CASSLDLAEWGIGEQFF. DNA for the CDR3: TGTGCCAGCAGCTTAGATTTGGCTGAATGGGGGATCGGGGAGCAGTTCTTC.

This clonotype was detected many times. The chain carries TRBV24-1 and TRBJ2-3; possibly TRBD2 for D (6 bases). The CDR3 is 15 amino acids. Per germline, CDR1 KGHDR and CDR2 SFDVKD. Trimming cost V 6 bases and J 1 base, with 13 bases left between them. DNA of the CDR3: TGTGCCACCAGTTCCGGGGCTAGCGGCACAGATACGCAGTATTTT. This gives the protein CATSSGASGTDTQYF.

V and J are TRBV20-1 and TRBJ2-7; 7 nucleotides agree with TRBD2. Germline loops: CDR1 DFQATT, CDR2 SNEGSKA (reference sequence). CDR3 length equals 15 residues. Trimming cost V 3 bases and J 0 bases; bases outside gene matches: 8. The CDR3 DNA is TGCAGTGCTAGGAACCCTAGCGGATTCTCCTACGAGCAGTACTTC. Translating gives CSARNPSGFSYEQYF.

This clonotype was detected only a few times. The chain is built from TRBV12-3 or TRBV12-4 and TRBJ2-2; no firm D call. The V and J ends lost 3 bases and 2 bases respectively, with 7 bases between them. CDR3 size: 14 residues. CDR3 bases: TGTGCCAGCAGTTTCAGCCTCAACACCGGGGAGCTGTTTTTT. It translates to CASSFSLNTGELFF.